These 5 T cell receptor beta chains originate from one sample sequenced in a study of blood T cell repertoires in COVID-19. The table came from immunoSEQ multiplex PCR; TCRdb's copy has only in-frame clones and leaves some out. This table holds over 11,000 clones, approximately 88% found once. The sample consisted of peripheral blood. Receptors originate from a human donor in a cohort sampled during active COVID-19.

The J gene is TRBJ2-1, the V gene TRBV7-6; 9 bases match TRBD2. Germline V gene data show CDR1 as SGHVS and CDR2 as FNYEAQ. CDR3 length equals 17 residues. V was clipped by 0 bases and J by 4 bases; unmatched bases: 7. CDR3 nucleotides: TGTGCCAGCAGCTTAGCGCTCGGGACTAGCTTATACAATGAGCAGTTCTTC. Residues: CASSLALGTSLYNEQFF.

The chain uses TRBV12-3 or TRBV12-4 and TRBJ1-5; D gene uncertain. The germline V and J ends were trimmed by 6 bases and 5 bases, with 11 bases remaining between them. CDR3 size: 13 residues. In nucleotides, the CDR3 is TGTGCCAGCAGCTTGACTGCTTATCAGCCCCAGCATTTT. This encodes CASSLTAYQPQHF.

V gene TRBV9 combines with J gene TRBJ2-1, with TRBD2 as a possible D gene (6 bases). The V end was cut by 7 bases, the J end by 7 bases, with 18 bases between. This CDR3 spans 14 amino acids. From germline, CDR1 is SGDLS and CDR2 YYNGEE. In nucleotides, the CDR3 is TGTGCCAGCTCCCCGGGGGTAACTCCGAATGAGCAGTTCTTC. It codes for CASSPGVTPNEQFF.

The J gene is TRBJ1-1, the V gene TRBV2; no clear D gene. The length of the CDR3 is 15 residues. V dropped 6 bases and J dropped 1 base, with 15 bases sitting between them. Germline values: CDR1 SNHLY, CDR2 FYNNEI. CDR3 nucleotide sequence: TGTGCCAGCAGGAGTACCGCCCCTCCGAACACTGAAGCTTTCTTT. This encodes CASRSTAPPNTEAFF.

This clone was detected only once. J is TRBJ2-7 and V is TRBV27; D gene ambiguous. Germline CDR1 MNHEY, CDR2 SMNVEV (reference sequence). CDR3 length: 14 amino acids. The V end lost 6 bases, the J end lost 1 base, and 13 bases lay between the germline ends. The CDR3 here is CASSTPEESYEQYF. The CDR3 nucleotides read TGTGCCAGCAGCACACCTGAGGAATCCTACGAGCAGTACTTC.